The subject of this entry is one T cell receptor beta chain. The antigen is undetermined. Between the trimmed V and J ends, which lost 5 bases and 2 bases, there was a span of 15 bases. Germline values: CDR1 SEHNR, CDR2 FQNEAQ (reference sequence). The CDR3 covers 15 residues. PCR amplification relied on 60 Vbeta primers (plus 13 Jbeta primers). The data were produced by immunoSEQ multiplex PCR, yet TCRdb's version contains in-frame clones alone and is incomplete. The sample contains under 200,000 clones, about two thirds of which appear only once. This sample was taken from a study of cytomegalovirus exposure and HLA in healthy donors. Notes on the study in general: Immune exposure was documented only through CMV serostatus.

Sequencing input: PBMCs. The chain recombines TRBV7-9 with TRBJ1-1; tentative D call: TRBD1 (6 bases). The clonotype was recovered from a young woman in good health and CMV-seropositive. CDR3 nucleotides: TGTGCCAGCAGCCTGACAGGTAGGACAAACACTGAAGCTTTCTTT. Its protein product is CASSLTGRTNTEAFF.